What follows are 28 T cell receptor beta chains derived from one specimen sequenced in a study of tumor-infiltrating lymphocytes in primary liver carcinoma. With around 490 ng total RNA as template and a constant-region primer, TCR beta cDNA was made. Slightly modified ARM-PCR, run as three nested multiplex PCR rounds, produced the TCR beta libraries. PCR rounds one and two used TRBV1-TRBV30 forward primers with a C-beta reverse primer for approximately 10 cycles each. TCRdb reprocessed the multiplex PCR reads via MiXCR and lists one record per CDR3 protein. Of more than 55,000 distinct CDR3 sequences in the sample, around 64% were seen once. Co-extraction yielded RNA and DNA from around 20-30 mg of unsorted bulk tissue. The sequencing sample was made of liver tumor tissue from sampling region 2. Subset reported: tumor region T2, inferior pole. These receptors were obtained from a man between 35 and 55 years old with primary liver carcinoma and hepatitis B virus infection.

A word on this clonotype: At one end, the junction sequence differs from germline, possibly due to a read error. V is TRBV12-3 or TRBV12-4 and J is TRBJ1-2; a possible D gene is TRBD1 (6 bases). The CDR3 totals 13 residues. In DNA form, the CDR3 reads TGTGCCAGCAGTTTAACAGGGCTAGTCGGCTACATTTTC. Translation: CASSLTGLVGYIF.

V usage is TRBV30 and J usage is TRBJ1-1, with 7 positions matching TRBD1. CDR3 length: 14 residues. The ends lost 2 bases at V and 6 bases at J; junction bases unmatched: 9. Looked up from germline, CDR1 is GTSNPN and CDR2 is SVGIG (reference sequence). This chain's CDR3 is CAWSIQGITAEAFF. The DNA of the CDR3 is TGTGCCTGGAGTATACAGGGGATAACCGCTGAAGCTTTCTTT. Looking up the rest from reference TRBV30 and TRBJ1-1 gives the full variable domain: SQTIHQWPATLVQPVGSPLSLECTVEGTSNPNLYWYRQAAGRGLQLLFYSVGIGQISSEVPQNLSASRPQDRQFILSSKKLLLSDSGFYLCAWSIQGITAEAFFGQGTRLTVV.

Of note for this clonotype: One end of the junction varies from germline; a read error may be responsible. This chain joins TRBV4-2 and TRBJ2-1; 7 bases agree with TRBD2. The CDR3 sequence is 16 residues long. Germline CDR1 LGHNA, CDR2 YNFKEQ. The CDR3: CAGSQLSGLSYNEQIF. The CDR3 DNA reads TGTGCCGGCAGCCAACTTAGCGGGCTCTCCTACAATGAGCAGATCTTC.

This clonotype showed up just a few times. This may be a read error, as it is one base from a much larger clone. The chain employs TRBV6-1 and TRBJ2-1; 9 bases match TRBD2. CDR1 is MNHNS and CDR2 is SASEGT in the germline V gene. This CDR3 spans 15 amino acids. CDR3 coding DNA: TGTGCCAGCGGTGAAGAAGCGGGAGGATACAATGAGCAGTTCTTC. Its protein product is CASGEEAGGYNEQFF.

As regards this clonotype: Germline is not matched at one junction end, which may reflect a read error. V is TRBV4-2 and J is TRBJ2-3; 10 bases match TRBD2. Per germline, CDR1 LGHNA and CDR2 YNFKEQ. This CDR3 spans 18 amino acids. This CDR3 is CVSSQVALLAGARDTQYF. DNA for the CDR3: TGTGTCAGCAGCCAAGTGGCACTTCTAGCGGGAGCGAGAGATACGCAGTATTTT.

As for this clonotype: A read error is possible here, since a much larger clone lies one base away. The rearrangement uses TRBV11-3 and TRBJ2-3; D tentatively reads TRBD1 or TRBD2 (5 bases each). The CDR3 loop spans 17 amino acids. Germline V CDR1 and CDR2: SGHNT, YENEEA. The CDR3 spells CDSYPGTLRSGTDTQYF. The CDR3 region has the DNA TGTGACAGCTACCCCGGGACCTTGAGAAGCGGCACAGATACGCAGTATTTT.

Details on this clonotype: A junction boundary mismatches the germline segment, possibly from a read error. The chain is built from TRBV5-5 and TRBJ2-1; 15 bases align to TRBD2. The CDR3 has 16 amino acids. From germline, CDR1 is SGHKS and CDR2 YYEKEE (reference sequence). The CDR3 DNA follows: TGTACCAGCAGCTTGGAAGGGACTAGCGGGGGGAATGAGCAGTTCTTC. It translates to CTSSLEGTSGGNEQFF.

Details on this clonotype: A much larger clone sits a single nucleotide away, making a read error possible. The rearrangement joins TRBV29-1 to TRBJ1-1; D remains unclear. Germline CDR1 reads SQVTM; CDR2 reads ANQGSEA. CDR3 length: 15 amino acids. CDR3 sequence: CSGAPGWAMNTVAFF. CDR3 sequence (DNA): TGCAGCGGGGCCCCAGGTTGGGCCATGAACACTGTAGCTTTCTTT.

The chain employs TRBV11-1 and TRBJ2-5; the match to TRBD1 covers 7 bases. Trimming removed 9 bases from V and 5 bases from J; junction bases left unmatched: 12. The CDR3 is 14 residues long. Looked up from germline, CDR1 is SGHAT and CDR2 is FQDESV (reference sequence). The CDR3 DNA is TGTGCCAGTAGTGGACAGGTGGGGGCGGAGACCCAGTACTTC. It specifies CASSGQVGAETQYF.

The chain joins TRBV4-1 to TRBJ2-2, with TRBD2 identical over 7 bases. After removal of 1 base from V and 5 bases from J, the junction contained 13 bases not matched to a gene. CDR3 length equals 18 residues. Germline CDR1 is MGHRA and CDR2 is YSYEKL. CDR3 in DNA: TGCGCCAGCAGCCAAGGGGCTGGCGGGAGACTGGGGACCGGGGAGCTGTTTTTT. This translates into CASSQGAGGRLGTGELFF.

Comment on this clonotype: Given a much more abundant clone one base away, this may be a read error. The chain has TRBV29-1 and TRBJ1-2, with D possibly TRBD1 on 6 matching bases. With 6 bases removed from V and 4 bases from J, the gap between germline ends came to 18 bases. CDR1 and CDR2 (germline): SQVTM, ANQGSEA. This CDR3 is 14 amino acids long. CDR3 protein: CSVKCGQSIYGYTF. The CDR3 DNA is TGCAGCGTCAAGTGTGGACAGTCGATCTATGGCTACACCTTC.

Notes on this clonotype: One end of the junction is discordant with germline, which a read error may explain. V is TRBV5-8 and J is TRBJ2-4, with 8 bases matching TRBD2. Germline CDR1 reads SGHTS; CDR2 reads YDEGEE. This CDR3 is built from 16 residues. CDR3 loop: CASSLGLAGPKDIQYF. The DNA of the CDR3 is TGTGCCAGCAGCCTGGGGCTAGCGGGCCCCAAAGACATTCAGTACTTC.

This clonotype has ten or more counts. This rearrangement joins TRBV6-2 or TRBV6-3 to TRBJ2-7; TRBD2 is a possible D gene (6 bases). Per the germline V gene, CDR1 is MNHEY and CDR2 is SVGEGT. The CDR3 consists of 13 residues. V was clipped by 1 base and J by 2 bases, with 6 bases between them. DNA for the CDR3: TGTGCCAGCAGTTACTGGACTACCTACGAGCAGTACTTC. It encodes CASSYWTTYEQYF.

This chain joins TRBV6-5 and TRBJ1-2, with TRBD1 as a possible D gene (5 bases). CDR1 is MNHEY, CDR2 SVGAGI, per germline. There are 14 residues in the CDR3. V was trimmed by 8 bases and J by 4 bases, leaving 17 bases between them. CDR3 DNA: TGTGCCAGCGGCGGGACTGGGGGTTCCTATGGCTACACCTTC. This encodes CASGGTGGSYGYTF.

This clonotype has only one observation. The CDR3 region is CASSSSGFENERFF. CDR3 coding DNA: TGTGCCAGCAGCTCTAGCGGTTTTGAGAATGAGCGATTCTTC. This sequence joins TRBV11-2 and TRBJ2-1, with 7 bases identical to TRBD2. After removal of 4 bases from V and 16 bases from J, the junction contained 16 bases not matched to a gene. Germline V gives CDR1 SGHAT, CDR2 FQNNGV. The CDR3 has 14 amino acids.

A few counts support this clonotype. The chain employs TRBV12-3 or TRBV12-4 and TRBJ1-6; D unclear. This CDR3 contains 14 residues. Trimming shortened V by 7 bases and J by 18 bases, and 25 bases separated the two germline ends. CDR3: CASTLLATDTPPHF. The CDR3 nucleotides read TGTGCCAGCACCCTTTTAGCGACGGATACACCGCCCCACTTT.

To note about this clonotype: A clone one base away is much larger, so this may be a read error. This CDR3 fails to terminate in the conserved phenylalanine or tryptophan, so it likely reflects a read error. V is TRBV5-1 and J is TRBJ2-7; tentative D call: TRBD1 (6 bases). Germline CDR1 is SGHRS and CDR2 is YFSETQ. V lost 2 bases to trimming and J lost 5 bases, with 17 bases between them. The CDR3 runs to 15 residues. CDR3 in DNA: TGCGCCAGCAGCTTCGACTGGACAGTGAGCCACGAGCAGTACCTC. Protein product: CASSFDWTVSHEQYL.

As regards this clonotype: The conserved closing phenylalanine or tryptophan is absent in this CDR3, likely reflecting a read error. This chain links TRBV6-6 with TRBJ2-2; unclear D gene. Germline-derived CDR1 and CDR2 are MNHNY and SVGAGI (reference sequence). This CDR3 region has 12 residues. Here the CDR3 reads CASSKNIGELFS. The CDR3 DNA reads TGTGCCAGCAGTAAGAACATCGGGGAGCTGTTTTCT.

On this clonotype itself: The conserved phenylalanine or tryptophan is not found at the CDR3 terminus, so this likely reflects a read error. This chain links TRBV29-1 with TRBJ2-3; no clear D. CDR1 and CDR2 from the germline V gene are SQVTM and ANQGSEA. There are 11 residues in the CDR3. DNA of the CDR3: TGCAACGTTGAACCAAAGGATACGCAGTATTCT. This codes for CNVEPKDTQYS.

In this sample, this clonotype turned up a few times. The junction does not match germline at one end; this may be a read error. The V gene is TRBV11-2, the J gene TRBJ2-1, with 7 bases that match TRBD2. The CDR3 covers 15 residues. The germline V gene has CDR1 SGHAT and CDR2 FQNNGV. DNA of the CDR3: TGTGCCAGCAACCCCCAGTGGGAGGGATTGGGTGAGCATTTCTTC. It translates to CASNPQWEGLGEHFF.

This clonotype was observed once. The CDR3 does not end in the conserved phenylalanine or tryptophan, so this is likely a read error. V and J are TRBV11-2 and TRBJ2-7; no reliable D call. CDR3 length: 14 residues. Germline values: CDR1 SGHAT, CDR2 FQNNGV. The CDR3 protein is CTSSLDLGGWEQYL. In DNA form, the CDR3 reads TGTACCAGCAGCCTAGATCTTGGTGGATGGGAGCAGTACTTA.

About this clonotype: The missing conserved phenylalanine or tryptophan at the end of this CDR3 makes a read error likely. CDR3 loop: CACSSGTSGKSQYL. In nucleotides, the CDR3 is TGTGCCTGCAGTTCCGGGACTAGCGGGAAGTCCCAGTACCTC. The J gene is TRBJ2-5, the V gene TRBV12-3 or TRBV12-4; 13 bases map to TRBD2. This CDR3 comprises 14 residues.

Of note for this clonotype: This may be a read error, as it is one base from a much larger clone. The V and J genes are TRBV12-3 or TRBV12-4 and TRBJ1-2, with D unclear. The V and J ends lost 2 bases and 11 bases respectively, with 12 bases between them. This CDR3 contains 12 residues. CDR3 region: CASSLSEGGYTF. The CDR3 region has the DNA TGTGCCAGCAGTTTATCCGAGGGCGGATACACCTTC.

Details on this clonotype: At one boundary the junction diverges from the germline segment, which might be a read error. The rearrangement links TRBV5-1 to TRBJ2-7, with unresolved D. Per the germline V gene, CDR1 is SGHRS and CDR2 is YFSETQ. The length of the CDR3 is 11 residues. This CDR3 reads CASSAQHDQYF. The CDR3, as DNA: TGCGCCAGCAGCGCCCAGCACGACCAGTACTTC.

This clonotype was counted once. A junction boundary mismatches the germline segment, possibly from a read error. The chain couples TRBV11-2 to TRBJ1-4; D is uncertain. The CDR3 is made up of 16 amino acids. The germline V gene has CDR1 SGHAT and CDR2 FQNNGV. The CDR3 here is CDSNKTPGGANEKLFF. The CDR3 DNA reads TGTGACAGCAACAAGACACCAGGAGGAGCAAATGAAAAACTGTTTTTT.

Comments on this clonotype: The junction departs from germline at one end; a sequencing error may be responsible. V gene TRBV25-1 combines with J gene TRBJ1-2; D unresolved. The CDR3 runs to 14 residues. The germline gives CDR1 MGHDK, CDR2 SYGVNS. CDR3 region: CDSSGGADYYGYTF. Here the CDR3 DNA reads TGTGACAGCAGTGGCGGTGCGGACTATTATGGCTACACCTTC.

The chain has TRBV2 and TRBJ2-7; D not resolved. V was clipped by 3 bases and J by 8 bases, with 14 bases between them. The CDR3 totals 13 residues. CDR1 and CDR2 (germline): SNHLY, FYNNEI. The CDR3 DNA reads TGTGCCAGCAGTGATCGGGCACAATACAAGCAGTACTTC. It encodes CASSDRAQYKQYF.

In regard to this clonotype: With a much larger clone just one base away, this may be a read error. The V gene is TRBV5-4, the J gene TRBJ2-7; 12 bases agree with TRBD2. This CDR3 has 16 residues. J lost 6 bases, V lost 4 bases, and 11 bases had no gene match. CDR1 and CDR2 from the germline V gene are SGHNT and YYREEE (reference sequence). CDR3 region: CASSTRLAGAVCEQYF. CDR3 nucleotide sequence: TGTGCCAGCAGCACAAGACTAGCGGGAGCCGTCTGCGAGCAGTACTTC.